These 14 T cell receptor beta chains were all obtained from the same sample, sequenced in a study of T-cell reconstitution after alpha-beta-depleted transplantation in children (dated by TCRdb to 2016 to 2017). Interpreted using the paper, the treatment or condition label stands for: allogeneic hematopoietic cell transplantation with graft depleted of TCRalphabeta T cells and CD19 B cells. The library relied on PCR. The instrument given in TCRdb is Illumina HiSeq 2500. Molecular barcoding was employed in the preparation of TCR libraries, with unique molecular identifiers being used to normalize TCRbeta repertoire quantification. TCRdb redid the processing of the public reads, applying fastp at Q25 and MiXCR, and retained in-frame beta chains. Rows merge per CDR3 protein into single entries with the most common DNA and genes. The sample table contains around 300,000 distinct CDR3 sequences; only one count was recorded for around 20% of them. The ten largest clones represent roughly 11% of the sample.

The sample here was PBMCs, mostly from graft donor cells, taken 180 days after TCRalphabeta/CD19-depleted stem cell transplant. The receptors originated from a male patient aged 10-17 years who had a stem cell transplant for acute lymphoblastic leukemia, so the T cells may come from the graft donor.

This clonotype was seen more than once but under ten times. This chain's CDR3 is CASSPKLAGDTDTQYF. The CDR3 bases are TGCGCCAGCAGCCCGAAACTAGCGGGTGACACAGATACGCAGTATTTT. V and J are TRBV5-1 and TRBJ2-3; 9 nucleotides agree with TRBD2. V gave up 4 bases and J gave up 2 bases; unmatched junction bases: 8. CDR3 length equals 16 residues. The germline V gene has CDR1 SGHRS and CDR2 YFSETQ.

This clonotype was observed a few times. The chain has TRBV10-2 and TRBJ1-4; D is uncertain. The CDR3 sequence is 14 residues long. From germline, CDR1 is WSHSY and CDR2 SAAADI. Between the trimmed V and J ends, which lost 3 bases and 0 bases, there was a span of 5 bases. Written as DNA, the CDR3 is TGCGCCAGCAGTGATACCTCAACTAATGAAAAACTGTTTTTT. Residues: CASSDTSTNEKLFF.

This chain links TRBV5-1 with TRBJ2-7, with D unresolved. Trimming shortened V by 4 bases and J by 2 bases, and 19 bases separated the two germline ends. Per the germline V gene, CDR1 is SGHRS and CDR2 is YFSETQ. The CDR3 consists of 16 residues. The CDR3 protein is CASSPLIRKAAYEQYF. Here the CDR3 DNA reads TGCGCCAGCAGCCCTTTAATTCGGAAAGCAGCCTACGAGCAGTACTTC. Based on the CDR3 plus reference TRBV5-1 and TRBJ2-7, the full variable domain is KAGVTQTPRYLIKTRGQQVTLSCSPISGHRSVSWYQQTPGQGLQFLFEYFSETQRNKGNFPGRFSGRQFSNSRSEMNVSTLELGDSALYLCASSPLIRKAAYEQYFGPGTRLTVT.

This clonotype was seen a few times. The J gene is TRBJ2-1, the V gene TRBV10-2, with 11 bases that match TRBD2. Germline loops: CDR1 WSHSY, CDR2 SAAADI. V trimming: 8 bases; J trimming: 0 bases; junction bases outside the gene matches: 18. The CDR3 spans 20 residues. The CDR3 DNA sequence: TGCGCCAGCCAGGAGACTCTCGTAGCGGGAGGGGACCTCTCCTACAATGAGCAGTTCTTC. It codes for CASQETLVAGGDLSYNEQFF.

J is TRBJ2-7 and V is TRBV5-1; no clear D gene. Germline values: CDR1 SGHRS, CDR2 YFSETQ. V lost 5 bases, J lost 4 bases, and 10 bases lay in between. The CDR3 loop spans 12 amino acids. CDR3 sequence reads: CASRGVDYEQYF. In DNA, the CDR3 is TGCGCCAGCAGAGGCGTAGATTACGAGCAGTACTTC.

This clonotype has at least ten counts. V usage is TRBV7-2 and J usage is TRBJ2-7, with 7 bases that match TRBD1. The V gene end was trimmed by 5 bases and the J gene end by 3 bases; junction bases not matched to a gene: 7. CDR3 length equals 14 residues. Germline V gene data show CDR1 as SGHTA and CDR2 as FQGNSA. CDR3: CASSRRQGGYEQYF. The DNA of the CDR3 is TGTGCCAGCAGCCGGCGACAGGGTGGCTACGAGCAGTACTTC.

This clonotype showed up just a few times. In DNA form, the CDR3 reads TGTGCCAGCAGCTTAGGGGACAGGGGTCGGAGCACCGGGGAGCTGTTTTTT. It yields the protein CASSLGDRGRSTGELFF. The rearrangement uses TRBV11-3 and TRBJ2-2, with 10 bases lining up with TRBD1. CDR3 length: 17 amino acids. With V trimmed by 1 base and J by 4 bases, 6 bases remained unmatched. Germline V gene sequence: CDR1 SGHNT, CDR2 YENEEA.

Ten or more counts support this clonotype. The chain carries TRBV27 and TRBJ2-2; a possible D gene is TRBD1 (5 bases). CDR3 size: 11 residues. Germline V gives CDR1 MNHEY, CDR2 SMNVEV (reference sequence). The CDR3 nucleotides read TGTCTGGACAAGAACACCGGGGAGCTGTTTTTT. Translation: CLDKNTGELFF.

The sample holds a few counts of this clonotype. The chain employs TRBV7-6 and TRBJ2-1; the D gene is possibly TRBD2 (5 bases). The germline V gene has CDR1 SGHVS and CDR2 FNYEAQ. The CDR3 runs 16 residues. V lost 1 base and J 0 bases, leaving 10 bases between the germline ends. As DNA, the CDR3 is TGTGCCAGCAGCTTAGTAAGAGCGGACTCCTACAATGAGCAGTTCTTC. Its translation: CASSLVRADSYNEQFF. Full variable domain (remainder filled in from reference TRBV7-6 and TRBJ2-1): GAGVSQSPRYKVTKRGQDVALRCDPISGHVSLYWYRQALGQGPEFLTYFNYEAQQDKSGLPNDRFSAERPEGSISTLTIQRTEQRDSAMYRCASSLVRADSYNEQFFGPGTRLTVL.

In this sample, this clonotype turned up many times. The gene calls are TRBV12-3 or TRBV12-4 and TRBJ2-5; D may be TRBD1 (5 bases). V lost 6 bases to trimming and J lost 5 bases, with 13 bases between them. The CDR3 contains 13 residues. CDR3 DNA: TGTGCCAGCAGCCCGACAGATGGGGAGACCCAGTACTTC. Protein: CASSPTDGETQYF.

The V gene is TRBV29-1, the J gene TRBJ1-1, with TRBD1 matching 8 bases. The CDR3 spans 14 residues. Germline V CDR1 and CDR2: SQVTM, ANQGSEA. The V segment lost 6 bases and the J segment 1 base; nucleotides outside the gene matches: 7. This CDR3 is CSVHGQGPNTEAFF. Written as DNA, the CDR3 is TGCAGCGTGCATGGACAGGGACCGAACACTGAAGCTTTCTTT.

The sample holds one count of this clonotype. This chain connects TRBV5-1 to TRBJ2-5, with unresolved D. Germline lookup yields CDR1 SGHRS and CDR2 YFSETQ. V gave up 3 bases and J gave up 4 bases, with 16 bases separating them. This CDR3 has 15 residues. DNA of the CDR3: TGCGCCAGCAGCTCCCCCCCACTGGACGCAGAGACCCAGTACTTC. It translates to CASSSPPLDAETQYF.

The V call is TRBV28, the J call TRBJ2-3, with 7 nucleotides matching TRBD2. Per germline, CDR1 MDHEN and CDR2 SYDVKM. CDR3 length equals 18 residues. The ends lost 4 bases at V and 3 bases at J; junction bases unmatched: 16. The CDR3 bases are TGTGCCAGCAGTTACGCTATAATGGCGGGAGAGGGGACAGATACGCAGTATTTT. Amino acids: CASSYAIMAGEGTDTQYF.

This clonotype was found a few times. V usage is TRBV7-2 and J usage is TRBJ2-1, with no clear D. Trimming took 2 bases from V and 10 from J, leaving 18 bases between them. CDR3 length: 15 residues. The germline V gene has CDR1 SGHTA and CDR2 FQGNSA. The CDR3 reads CASSLTPYSPREQFF. DNA for the CDR3: TGTGCCAGCAGCTTAACACCCTACTCCCCACGGGAGCAGTTCTTC.